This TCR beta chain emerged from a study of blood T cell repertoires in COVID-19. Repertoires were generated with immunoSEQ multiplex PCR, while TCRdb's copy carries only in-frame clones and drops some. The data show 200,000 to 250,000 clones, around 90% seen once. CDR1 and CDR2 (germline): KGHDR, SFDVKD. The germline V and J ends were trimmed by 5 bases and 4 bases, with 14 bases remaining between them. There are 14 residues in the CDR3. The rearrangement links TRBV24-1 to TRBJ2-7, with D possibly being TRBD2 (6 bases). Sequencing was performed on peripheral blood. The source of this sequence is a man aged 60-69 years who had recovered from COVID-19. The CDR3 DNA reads TGTGCCACCAGTGGCTCACTAGCACCTTACGAGCAGTACTTC. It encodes CATSGSLAPYEQYF.